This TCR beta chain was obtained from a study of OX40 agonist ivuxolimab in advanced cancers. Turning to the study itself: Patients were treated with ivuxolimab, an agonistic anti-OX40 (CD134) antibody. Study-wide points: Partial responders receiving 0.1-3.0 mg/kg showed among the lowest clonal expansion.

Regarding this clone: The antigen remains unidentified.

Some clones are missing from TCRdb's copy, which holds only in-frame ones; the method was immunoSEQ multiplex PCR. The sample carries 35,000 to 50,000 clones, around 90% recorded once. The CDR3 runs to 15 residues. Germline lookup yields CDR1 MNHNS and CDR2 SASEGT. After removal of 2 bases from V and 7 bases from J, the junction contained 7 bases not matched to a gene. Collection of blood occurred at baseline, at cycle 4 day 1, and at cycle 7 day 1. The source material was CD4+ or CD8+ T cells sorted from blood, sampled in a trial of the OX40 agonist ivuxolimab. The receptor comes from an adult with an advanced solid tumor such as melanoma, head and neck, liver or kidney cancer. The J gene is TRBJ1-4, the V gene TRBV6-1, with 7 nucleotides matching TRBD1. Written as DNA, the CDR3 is TGTGCCAGCAGTGAACTCAGGGGGATGGGTGAAAAACTGTTTTTT. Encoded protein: CASSELRGMGEKLFF.